The sequence of this T cell receptor (beta chain) was determined in a study of OX40 agonist ivuxolimab in advanced cancers. Study context: Antecedent anti-PD-1, anti-PD-L1 or anti-CTLA-4 therapy was permissible, with over 35% having received some. Two cutaneous melanoma patients and one hepatocellular carcinoma patient, three in all, had partial responses.

This clone came up once. Its antigen is currently unknown. General study results and limits: Still undetermined is the antigen specificity of the expanded peripheral T cells.

The assay was immunoSEQ multiplex PCR, and TCRdb's table has in-frame clones only and misses some. The sample holds about 140,000 clones; just over 90% are singletons and the top ten take roughly 1%. Germline V lookup: CDR1 SGHRS, CDR2 YFSETQ. The CDR3 has 14 residues. Deletions cut 1 base from V and 1 base from J, with 9 bases between. The sequenced sample was CD4+ or CD8+ T cells sorted from blood, obtained in a trial of the OX40 agonist ivuxolimab. The TCR originated in an adult with an advanced solid tumor such as melanoma, head and neck, liver or kidney cancer. The chain links TRBV5-1 to TRBJ2-7; no reliable D call. CDR3 amino acids: CASSLNRLSYEQYF. For the CDR3, the DNA is TGCGCCAGCAGCTTGAATCGCCTATCCTACGAGCAGTACTTC.